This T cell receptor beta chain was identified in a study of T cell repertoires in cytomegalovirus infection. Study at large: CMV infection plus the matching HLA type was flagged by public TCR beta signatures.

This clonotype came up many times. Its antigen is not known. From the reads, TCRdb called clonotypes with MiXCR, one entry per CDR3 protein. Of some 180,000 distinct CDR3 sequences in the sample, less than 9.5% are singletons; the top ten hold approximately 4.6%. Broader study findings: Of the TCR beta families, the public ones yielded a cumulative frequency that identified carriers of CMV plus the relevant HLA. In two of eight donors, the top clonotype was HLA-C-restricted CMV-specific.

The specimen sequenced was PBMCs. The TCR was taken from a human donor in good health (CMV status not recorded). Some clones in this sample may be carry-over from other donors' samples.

CDR3 amino acids: CASSFRGIREGYTF. DNA for the CDR3: TGTGCCAGCAGCTTTAGGGGGATACGAGAGGGCTACACCTTC. The chain has TRBV7-2 and TRBJ1-2; a possible D gene is TRBD1 (6 bases). The ends were cut back, 3 bases at V and 8 bases at J, with 16 bases in the middle. The CDR3 is made up of 14 amino acids. Germline-derived CDR1 and CDR2 are SGHTA and FQGNSA.